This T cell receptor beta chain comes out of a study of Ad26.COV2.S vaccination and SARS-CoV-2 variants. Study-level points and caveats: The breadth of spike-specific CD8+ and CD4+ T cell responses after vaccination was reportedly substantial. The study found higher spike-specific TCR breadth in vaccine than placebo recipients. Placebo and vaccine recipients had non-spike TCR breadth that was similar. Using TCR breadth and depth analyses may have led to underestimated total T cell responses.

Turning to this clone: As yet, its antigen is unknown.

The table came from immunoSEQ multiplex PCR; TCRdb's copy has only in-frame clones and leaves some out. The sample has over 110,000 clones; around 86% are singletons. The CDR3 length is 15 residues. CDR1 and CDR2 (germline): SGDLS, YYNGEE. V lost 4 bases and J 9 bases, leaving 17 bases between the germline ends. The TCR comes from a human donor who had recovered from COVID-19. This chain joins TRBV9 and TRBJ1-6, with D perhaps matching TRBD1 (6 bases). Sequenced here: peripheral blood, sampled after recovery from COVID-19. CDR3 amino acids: CASSRSDGGGSPLHF. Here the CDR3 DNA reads TGTGCCAGCAGCAGATCCGACGGGGGCGGTTCACCCCTCCACTTT.